This TCR beta chain was captured in a study of cytomegalovirus exposure and HLA in healthy donors. The data were produced by immunoSEQ multiplex PCR, yet TCRdb's version contains in-frame clones alone and is incomplete. The sample lists approximately 150,000 clones; 80% to 90% were seen once. Note on this clone: Its antigen is not identified.

Whole-study findings and limits: According to the study, some 160 TCR beta chains were cytomegalovirus-associated. With high specificity and sensitivity, the classifier reportedly diagnosed cytomegalovirus status.

CDR1 and CDR2 from the germline V gene are MGHRA and YSYEKL. V gave up 3 bases and J gave up 7 bases; unmatched junction bases: 7. This CDR3 has 15 amino acids. This TCR derives from a man between 18 and 29 years old in good health and CMV-seropositive. Material for sequencing was PBMCs. This chain uses TRBV4-1 with TRBJ1-5, with 9 bases identical to TRBD1. CDR3 nucleotide sequence: TGCGCCAGCAGCCATCACGGGACAGGGATACAGCCCCAGCATTTT. Residues: CASSHHGTGIQPQHF.